The source of this T cell receptor beta chain is a study of cytomegalovirus exposure and HLA in healthy donors (TCRdb year 2017). About the study as a whole: An earlier analysis of roughly 500 of the donors reported 250 to 300 Gb of sequence data and roughly 100 million unique TCR beta sequences from roughly 180 million T cells. The later analysis used no new phenotypic data to find candidate immune exposures, relying instead on TCR beta sequences and their occurrence across donors. Class I and class II HLA loci were covered by the typing at four-digit resolution. In a later genetic analysis, genome-wide SNP genotypes for about 65% of the 666 donors were used, and that subset was treated as a discovery cohort. Typing coverage varied by locus: about 629-640 donors for A, B, C, DRB1 and DQB1; more than 500 for DQA1; about 590 for DPA1; 450 to 480 for DPB1. The study combined high-throughput TCR immunosequencing, statistical association of individual TCRs with disease status, and machine learning to predict cytomegalovirus infection status. In addition to the first cohort of approximately 650 subjects, a separate validation cohort of approximately 120 different subjects was used. In an earlier analysis of 587 of the donors, high-throughput TCR beta sequencing was used to judge whether each TCR beta V gene segment behaved as functional or pseudogenic. Using immunosequencing, the study profiled T cell repertoires from some 670 subjects and related those repertoires to cytomegalovirus serostatus. Donor age, sex, ethnicity and CMV serostatus were collected together with the repertoire data. Because of strong linkage in the cohort, four or five DR-DQ haplotypes were treated as single units for association and clustering. Among the roughly 400 genotyped donors, around 81% belonged to the genetic ancestry cluster associated with self-reported Caucasian donors. In a later analysis, previously published TCR beta repertoires from 550 to 700 donors were re-analyzed and high-resolution HLA genotyping was added so that TCR occurrence patterns could be studied. All discovery cohort repertoires had been generated using a single sequencing platform. About 300 gigabases of sequencing data and approximately 84 million unique TCR sequences were included in an early release covering roughly 600 HLA-typed donors. Among 350 to 400 genotyped donors of the cohort, an average of around 240,000 unique TCR beta nucleotide sequences were sequenced per donor, around 18% of them non-productive. The aim of the study was to test whether cataloging public T cell receptors could identify signatures of past pathogen exposure. Study-wide findings and limitations: It was suggested by the authors that the approach could potentially be generalized to other disease states and immunological phenotypes. Sequencing depth was assumed to be roughly uniform across donors in the presence/absence analyses, though that assumption may not hold. Because some donors lacked HLA typing at each locus, the association tests relied only on the typed subset. A further reported finding was that TCR beta sequences accurately predicted the HLA-A and HLA-B alleles for most subjects in the first cohort. In a later analysis, the rate of TCR association differed among HLA loci, with DRB1 alleles having the most associated TCRs and HLA-C alleles having the fewest. The study gave a list of 150 to 200 TCR beta chains associated with cytomegalovirus. The cohort was sequenced for TCR beta chains only, and without alpha or paired-chain data the features that could be detected were limited. According to a later analysis, parvovirus B19, influenza, CMV and Epstein-Barr virus appeared linked to several top co-occurrence clusters. Compared with equally common non-associated chains, HLA-associated TCR beta chains in a later analysis were more clonally expanded and had lower generation probabilities. While some public TCRs were present in many individuals, most TCR sequences turned up only very rarely across donors. Some IMGT-functional V segments, including TRBV6-2 and TRBV6-3, could not be distinguished by the 87-base-pair reads and were therefore excluded. A cluster of highly shared sequence variants was judged likely to be a technical artifact of the sequencing pipeline. The classifier was reported to diagnose cytomegalovirus status with high specificity and sensitivity in both the original and validation cohorts. In an earlier analysis of fewer than 700 of the donors, most TCR beta V segments appeared in productive rearrangements about 87% or about 30% of the time, broadly matching IMGT annotations. CMV serostatus was the only immune exposure information available for the cohort. A later genetic analysis associated a missense DCLRE1C variant with V-gene and J-gene trimming of TCR beta chains, and an independent cohort replicated the association. A later analysis associated around 16,000 TCR beta sequences with specific HLA alleles at a false discovery rate of 0.05. Three of the identified cytomegalovirus-associated TCR beta chains were confirmed in vitro to be specific for cytomegalovirus antigens. Correlated functional status among segregating V segments might reflect linkage disequilibrium, but an unknown experimental factor could not be ruled out. Because counts were too low, about 18 rarely observed V segments, including chromosome 9 orphons, were excluded from the earlier analysis of around 640 of the donors. Assigning TCR associations to individual alleles was difficult when HLA alleles, especially DR and DQ, strongly co-occurred. According to a later genetic analysis, donors in an Asian-associated ancestry cluster had fewer N-insertions in productive TCRs than the approximately 630-donor mean. According to a later analysis, most CMV-associated TCR beta chains appeared to be HLA-restricted, and the HLA associations seemed to be driven largely by CMV exposure.

The cohort comprised approximately 700 healthy bone marrow donors. Cohort members were all nominally healthy when sampled, although unrecorded immune exposures were likely present. The donor was CMV seropositive and belonged to the group of about 290 seropositive cohort members. Every donor gave a peripheral blood sample, and the peripheral blood mononuclear cells from that sample were used for TCR beta sequencing. The Qiagen DNeasy Blood Extraction Kit was used to extract genomic DNA from the blood cell samples. Notes on this clone: Which antigen it targets is not known. No base qualities exist here, and no much larger clone lies one base off it.

The library was prepared using the immunoSEQ multiplex PCR assay. A mixture of 60 forward primers for TCR Vbeta segments and 13 reverse primers for TCR Jbeta segments was used in the multiplex PCR. Amplification of the CDR3 region of rearranged TCR beta genes was performed with a multiplex PCR assay on genomic DNA. On the Illumina HiSeq System, the amplified TCR beta libraries were sequenced as 87-base-pair reads. Turning to the authors' computational methods: In a later analysis, tens of millions of unique TCR beta chains were counted across the 690 or so repertoires, and approximately 11 million of these chains were shared by at least two donors. Raw reads were error-corrected and collapsed into unique sequences by a nearest-neighbor algorithm in which closely related sequences were merged to remove PCR and sequencing errors. To assign V, D and J gene segments, CDR3 sequences were aligned to IMGT reference sequences. For a sequence to be retained, a match of at least six nucleotides was required to both a V gene segment and a J gene segment. A rearrangement was called productive if the CDR3 had no stop codons and remained in frame with V and J, and every other rearrangement was called non-productive. Following IMGT convention, CDR3 was defined as the stretch from the second conserved V-encoded cysteine to the conserved J-encoded phenylalanine. The earlier analysis of approximately 590 of the donors excluded any sequence lacking an unambiguous match to a single V gene segment. An earlier analysis of 500 to 600 of the donors classified V segments as functional when productive rearrangements were above 56.7% and as segregating when the standard deviation between donors was above 5%. A statistical classification framework was developed to diagnose cytomegalovirus status using the catalog of TCR beta chain sequences. A later analysis assigned V and J genes by comparing TCR nucleotide sequences with IMGT/GENE-DB human TR gene sequences. Using the TCRdist pipeline, a later analysis assigned CDR3 sequences along with most-parsimonious VDJ recombination scenarios. A later analysis defined each TCR beta chain by its CDR3 amino acid sequence plus V-gene family, and excluded reads lacking a unique V-gene family. A later analysis removed several hundred highly shared, low-generation-probability nucleotide sequences to deal with suspected cross-contamination and a sequencing artifact. For each public chain, a later analysis derived a clonal expansion index from normalized ranks of inferred template counts within each repertoire. A later analysis computed generation probabilities with a VDJ recombination model fitted to out-of-frame rearrangements, and checked the results against IGoR. A later analysis scored TCR-TCR, TCR-HLA and TCR-CMV co-occurrence with hypergeometric tests, applying a repertoire-size bias correction to TCR pairs. To estimate false discovery rates, a later analysis permuted the HLA or CMV assignments 20 times. In a later analysis, co-occurring TCRs were grouped using DBSCAN, with TCRdist sequence similarity added in when clustering inside HLA-allele-positive subsets. Repertoires with fewer than 30,000 or more than 120,000 public chains, plus five repertoires with anomalous nucleotide sharing, were excluded from co-occurrence clustering. The clones in this table, taken by TCRdb from immuneACCESS, are in-frame only. Not every clone is retained; where verified, under half of the shortfall comes from an unresolved V gene, and the cause of the rest is unknown. For V, J and clone size, that table is used; D and trimming come from the DNA. Recorded for this sample are some 120,000 clones; roughly two thirds of them occurred a single time. The ten top clones hold around 1.6% of the sample.

The CDR3 starts with the cysteine, ends with the phenylalanine, and has 14 residues. The read is trimmed to its CDR3 DNA, 42 bases read in frame from base 1. Trimming takes 4 bases from V and 3 bases from J, and the germline ends sit 10 bases apart. Sequences SNHLY (CDR1) and FYNNEI (CDR2) are obtained from the germline V gene. This sequence uses TRBV2 and TRBJ1-5; the D gene remains uncertain. The sequence came from a man aged 25 to 40 in good health and CMV-seropositive. The sample comprised PBMCs. The CDR3 is CASSALRDNQPQHF. The DNA sequence follows: TGTGCCAGCAGTGCTTTGAGGGACAATCAGCCCCAGCATTTT.